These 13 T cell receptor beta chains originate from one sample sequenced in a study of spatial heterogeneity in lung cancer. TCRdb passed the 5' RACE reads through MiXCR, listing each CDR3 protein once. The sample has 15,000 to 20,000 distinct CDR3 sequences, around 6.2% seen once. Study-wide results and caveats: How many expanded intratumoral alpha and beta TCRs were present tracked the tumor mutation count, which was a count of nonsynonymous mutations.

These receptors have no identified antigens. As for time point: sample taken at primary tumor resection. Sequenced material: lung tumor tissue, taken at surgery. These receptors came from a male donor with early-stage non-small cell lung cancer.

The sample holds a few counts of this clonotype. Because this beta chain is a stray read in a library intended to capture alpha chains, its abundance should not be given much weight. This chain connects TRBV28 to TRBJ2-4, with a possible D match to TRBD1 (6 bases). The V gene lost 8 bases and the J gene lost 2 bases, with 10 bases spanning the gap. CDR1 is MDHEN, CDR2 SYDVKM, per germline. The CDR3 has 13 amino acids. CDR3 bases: TGTGCCAGCCTCGACAGGCCCAAAAACATTCAGTACTTC. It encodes CASLDRPKNIQYF.

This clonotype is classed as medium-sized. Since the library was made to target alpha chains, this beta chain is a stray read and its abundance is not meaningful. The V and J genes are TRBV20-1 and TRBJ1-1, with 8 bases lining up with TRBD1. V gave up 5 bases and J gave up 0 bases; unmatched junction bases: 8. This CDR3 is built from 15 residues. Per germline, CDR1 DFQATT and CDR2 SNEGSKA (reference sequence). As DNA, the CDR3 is TGCAGTGCTGGACGACAGGACAGGGTGAACACTGAAGCTTTCTTT. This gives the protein CSAGRQDRVNTEAFF.

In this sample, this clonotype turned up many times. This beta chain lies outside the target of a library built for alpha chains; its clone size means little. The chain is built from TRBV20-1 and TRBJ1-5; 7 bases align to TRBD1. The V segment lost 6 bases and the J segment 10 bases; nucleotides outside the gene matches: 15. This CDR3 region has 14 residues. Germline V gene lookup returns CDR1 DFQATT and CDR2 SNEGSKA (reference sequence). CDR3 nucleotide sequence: TGCAGTGCCAATTCCGGGACAGTCTCACGCCCCCAGCATTTT. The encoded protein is CSANSGTVSRPQHF.

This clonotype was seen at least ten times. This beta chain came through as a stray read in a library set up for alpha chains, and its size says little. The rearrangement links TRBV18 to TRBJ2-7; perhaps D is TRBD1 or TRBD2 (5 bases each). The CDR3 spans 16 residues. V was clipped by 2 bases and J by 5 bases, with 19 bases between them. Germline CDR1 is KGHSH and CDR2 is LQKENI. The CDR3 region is CASSPGRDALRDEQYF. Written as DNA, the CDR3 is TGTGCCAGCTCACCAGGCAGGGACGCTCTTCGGGACGAGCAGTACTTC.

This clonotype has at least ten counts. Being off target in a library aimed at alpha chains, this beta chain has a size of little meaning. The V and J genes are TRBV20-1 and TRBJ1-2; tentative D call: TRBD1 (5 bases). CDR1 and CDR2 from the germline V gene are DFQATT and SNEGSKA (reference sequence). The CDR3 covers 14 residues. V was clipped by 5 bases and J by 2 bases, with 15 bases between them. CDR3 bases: TGCAGTGCTCCGCCGGGGGGGTCCAACTATGGCTACACCTTC. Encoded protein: CSAPPGGSNYGYTF.

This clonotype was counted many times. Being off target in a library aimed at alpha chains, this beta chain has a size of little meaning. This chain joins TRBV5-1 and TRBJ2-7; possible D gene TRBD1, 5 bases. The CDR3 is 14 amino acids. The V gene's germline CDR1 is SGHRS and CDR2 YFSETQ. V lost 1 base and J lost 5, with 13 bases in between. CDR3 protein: CASSLTSGSNEQYF. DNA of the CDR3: TGCGCCAGCAGCTTGACGTCAGGGTCCAACGAGCAGTACTTC.

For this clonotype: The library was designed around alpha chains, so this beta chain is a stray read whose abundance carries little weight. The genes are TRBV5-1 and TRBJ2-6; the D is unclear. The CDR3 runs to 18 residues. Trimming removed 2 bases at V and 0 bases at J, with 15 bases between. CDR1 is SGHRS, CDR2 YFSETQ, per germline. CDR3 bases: TGCGCCAGCAGCTTCCAAGGTGGAGCCGTCTCTGGGGCCAACGTCCTGACTTTC. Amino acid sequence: CASSFQGGAVSGANVLTF.

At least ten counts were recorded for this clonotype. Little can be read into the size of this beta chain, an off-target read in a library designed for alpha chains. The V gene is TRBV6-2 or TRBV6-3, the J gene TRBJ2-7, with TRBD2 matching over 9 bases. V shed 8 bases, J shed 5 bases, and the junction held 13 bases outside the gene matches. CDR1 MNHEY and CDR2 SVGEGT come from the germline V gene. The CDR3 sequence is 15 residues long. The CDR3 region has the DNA TGTGCCAGCCGGAGCGGGGGGCACATCCCCGACGAGCAGTACTTC. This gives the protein CASRSGGHIPDEQYF.

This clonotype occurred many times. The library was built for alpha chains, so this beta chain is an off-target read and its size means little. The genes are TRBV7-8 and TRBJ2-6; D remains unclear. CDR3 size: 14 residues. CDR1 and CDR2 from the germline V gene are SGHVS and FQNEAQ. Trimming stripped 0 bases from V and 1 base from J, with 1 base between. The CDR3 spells CASSLASGANVLTF. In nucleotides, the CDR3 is TGTGCCAGCAGCTTAGCGTCTGGGGCCAACGTCCTGACTTTC.

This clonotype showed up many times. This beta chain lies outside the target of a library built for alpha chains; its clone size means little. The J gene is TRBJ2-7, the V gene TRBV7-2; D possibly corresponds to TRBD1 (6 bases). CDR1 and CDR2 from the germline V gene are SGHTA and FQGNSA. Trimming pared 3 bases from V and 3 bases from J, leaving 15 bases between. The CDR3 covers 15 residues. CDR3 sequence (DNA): TGTGCCAGCAGCTTTGGCCGGGACATCCACTACGAGCAGTACTTC. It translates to CASSFGRDIHYEQYF.

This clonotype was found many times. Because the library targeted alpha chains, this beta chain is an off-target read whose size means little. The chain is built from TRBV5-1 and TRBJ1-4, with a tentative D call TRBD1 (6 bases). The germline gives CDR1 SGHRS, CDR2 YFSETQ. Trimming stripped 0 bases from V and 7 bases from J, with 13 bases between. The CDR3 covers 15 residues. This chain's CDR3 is CASSLVGADAEKLFF. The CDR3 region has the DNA TGCGCCAGCAGCTTGGTGGGGGCGGATGCTGAAAAACTGTTTTTT.

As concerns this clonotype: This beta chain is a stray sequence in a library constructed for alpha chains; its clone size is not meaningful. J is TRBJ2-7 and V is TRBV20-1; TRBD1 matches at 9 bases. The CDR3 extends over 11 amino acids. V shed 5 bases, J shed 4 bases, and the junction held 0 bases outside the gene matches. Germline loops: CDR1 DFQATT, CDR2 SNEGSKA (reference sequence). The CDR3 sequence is CSAGQGYEQYF. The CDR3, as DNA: TGCAGTGCTGGACAGGGGTACGAGCAGTACTTC.

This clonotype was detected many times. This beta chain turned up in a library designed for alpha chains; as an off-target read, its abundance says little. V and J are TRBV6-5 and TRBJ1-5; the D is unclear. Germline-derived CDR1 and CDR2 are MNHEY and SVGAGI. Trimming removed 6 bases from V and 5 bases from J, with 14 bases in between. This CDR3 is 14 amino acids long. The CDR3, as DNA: TGTGCCAGCAGCCGTACGGAGCTTTATCAGCCCCAGCATTTT. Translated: CASSRTELYQPQHF.